This T cell receptor (beta chain) is drawn from a study of blood T cell repertoires in COVID-19. Study-level background: The origin of the acute and convalescent COVID-19 samples was the United States, Italy and Spain.

The CDR3 length is 12 residues. V was clipped by 6 bases and J by 5 bases, with 7 bases between them. In germline, CDR1 is MNHEY, CDR2 SVGAGI. The authors' processing: Counts of nucleated cells, estimated from reference gene primer amplification, were obtained. Profiling relied on immunoSEQ multiplex PCR, and the TCRdb table lists in-frame clones only, not all of them. V, J and clone size reflect that table, while D and trimming were determined from the DNA. The table records a few hundred thousand clones, around 81% of them present only once. J is TRBJ1-4 and V is TRBV6-5; D ambiguous. The source of this sequence is a woman between 45 and 60 years old with active or convalescent COVID-19. What was sequenced was peripheral blood. Written as DNA, the CDR3 is TGTGCCAGCAGGCGCCTAAATGAAAAACTGTTTTTT. This translates into CASRRLNEKLFF.